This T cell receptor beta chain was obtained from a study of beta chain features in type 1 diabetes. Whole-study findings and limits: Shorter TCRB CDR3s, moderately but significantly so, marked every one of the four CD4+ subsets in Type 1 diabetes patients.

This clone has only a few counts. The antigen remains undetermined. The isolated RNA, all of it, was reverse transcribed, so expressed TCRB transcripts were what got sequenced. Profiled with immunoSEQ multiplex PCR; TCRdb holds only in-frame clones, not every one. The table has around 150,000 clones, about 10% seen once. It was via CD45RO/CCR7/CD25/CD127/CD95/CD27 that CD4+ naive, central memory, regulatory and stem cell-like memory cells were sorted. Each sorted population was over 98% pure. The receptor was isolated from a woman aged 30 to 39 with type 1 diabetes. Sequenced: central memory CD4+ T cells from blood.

In DNA, the CDR3 is TGTGCCAGCAGTACAAGAACTGGCTACACCTTC. Translating it yields CASSTRTGYTF. This chain connects TRBV28 to TRBJ1-2; D call uncertain. Per germline, CDR1 MDHEN and CDR2 SYDVKM. Between the trimmed V and J ends, which lost 5 bases and 7 bases, there was a span of 8 bases. The CDR3 extends over 11 amino acids.